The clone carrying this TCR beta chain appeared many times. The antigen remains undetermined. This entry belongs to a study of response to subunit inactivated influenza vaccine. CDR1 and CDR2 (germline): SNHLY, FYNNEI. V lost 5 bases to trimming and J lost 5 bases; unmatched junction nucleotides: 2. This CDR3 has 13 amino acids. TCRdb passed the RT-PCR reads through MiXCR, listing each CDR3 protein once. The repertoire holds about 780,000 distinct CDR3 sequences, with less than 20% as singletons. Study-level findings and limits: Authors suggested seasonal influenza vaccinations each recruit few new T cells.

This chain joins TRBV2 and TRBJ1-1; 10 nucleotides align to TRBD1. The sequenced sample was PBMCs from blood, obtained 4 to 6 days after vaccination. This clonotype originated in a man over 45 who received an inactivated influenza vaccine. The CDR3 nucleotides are TGTGCCAGCAGTTGGACAGGGGGGACTGAAGCTTTCTTT. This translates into CASSWTGGTEAFF.